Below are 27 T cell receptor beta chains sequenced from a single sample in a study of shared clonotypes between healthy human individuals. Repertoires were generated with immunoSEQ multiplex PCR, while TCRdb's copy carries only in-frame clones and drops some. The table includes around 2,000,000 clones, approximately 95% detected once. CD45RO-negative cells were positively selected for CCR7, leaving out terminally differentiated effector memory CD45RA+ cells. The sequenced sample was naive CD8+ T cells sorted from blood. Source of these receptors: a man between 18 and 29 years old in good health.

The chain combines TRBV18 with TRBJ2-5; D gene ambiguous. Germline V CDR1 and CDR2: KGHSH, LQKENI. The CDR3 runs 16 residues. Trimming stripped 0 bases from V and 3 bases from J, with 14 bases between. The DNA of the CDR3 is TGTGCCAGCTCACCACCGGTAGCAGCCGATAAAGAGACCCAGTACTTC. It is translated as CASSPPVAADKETQYF.

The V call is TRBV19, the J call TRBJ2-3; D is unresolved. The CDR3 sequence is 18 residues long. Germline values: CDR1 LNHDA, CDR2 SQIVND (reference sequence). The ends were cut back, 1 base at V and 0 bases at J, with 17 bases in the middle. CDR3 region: CASSIGVGSLTSTDTQYF. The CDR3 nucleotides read TGTGCCAGTAGTATAGGGGTCGGATCCCTAACTAGCACAGATACGCAGTATTTT.

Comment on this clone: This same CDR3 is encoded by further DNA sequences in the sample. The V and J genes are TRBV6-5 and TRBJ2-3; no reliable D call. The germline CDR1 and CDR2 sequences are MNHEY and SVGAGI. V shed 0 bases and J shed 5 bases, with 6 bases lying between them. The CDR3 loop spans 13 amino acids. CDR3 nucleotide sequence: TGTGCCAGCAGTTACTCTTCCGGAGATACGCAGTATTTT. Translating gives CASSYSSGDTQYF.

CDR3 nucleotides: TGTGCCAGTAGCAATCAGGGAACTGAAGCTTTCTTT. It specifies CASSNQGTEAFF. The rearrangement links TRBV19 to TRBJ1-1, with a tentative D call TRBD1 (5 bases). CDR3 length: 12 residues. CDR1 is LNHDA and CDR2 is SQIVND in the germline V gene (reference sequence). Trimming left V 6 bases short and J 5 bases short, with 10 bases between.

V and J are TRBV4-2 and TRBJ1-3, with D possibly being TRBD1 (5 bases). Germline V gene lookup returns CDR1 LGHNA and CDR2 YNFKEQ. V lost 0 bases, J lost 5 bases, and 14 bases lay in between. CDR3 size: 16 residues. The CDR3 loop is CASSQEFADRRNTIYF. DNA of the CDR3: TGTGCCAGCAGCCAAGAGTTCGCCGACAGACGAAACACCATATATTTT.

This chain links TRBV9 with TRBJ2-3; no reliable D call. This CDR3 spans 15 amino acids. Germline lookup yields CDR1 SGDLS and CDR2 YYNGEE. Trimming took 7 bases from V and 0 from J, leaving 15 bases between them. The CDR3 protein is CASARTDLSTDTQYF. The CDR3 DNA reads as TGTGCCAGCGCTAGAACGGACCTAAGCACAGATACGCAGTATTTT. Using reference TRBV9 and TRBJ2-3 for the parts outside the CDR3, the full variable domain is DSGVTQTPKHLITATGQRVTLRCSPRSGDLSVYWYQQSLDQGLQFLIQYYNGEERAKGNILERFSAQQFPDLHSELNLSSLELGDSALYFCASARTDLSTDTQYFGPGTRLTVL.

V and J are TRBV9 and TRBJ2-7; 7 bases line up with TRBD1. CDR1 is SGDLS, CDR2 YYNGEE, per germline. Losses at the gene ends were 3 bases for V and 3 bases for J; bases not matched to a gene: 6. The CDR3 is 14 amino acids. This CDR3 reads CASSAWTGDYEQYF. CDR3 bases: TGTGCCAGCAGCGCGTGGACAGGAGACTACGAGCAGTACTTC.

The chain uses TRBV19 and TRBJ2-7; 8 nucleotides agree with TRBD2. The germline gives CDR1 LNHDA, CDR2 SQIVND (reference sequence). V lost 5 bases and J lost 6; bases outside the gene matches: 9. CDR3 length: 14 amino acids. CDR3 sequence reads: CASSVGTAGGEQYF. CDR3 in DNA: TGTGCCAGTAGTGTTGGGACGGCGGGGGGCGAGCAGTACTTC. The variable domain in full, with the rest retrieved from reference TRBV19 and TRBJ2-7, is DGGITQSPKYLFRKEGQNVTLSCEQNLNHDAMYWYRQDPGQGLRLIYYSQIVNDFQKGDIAEGYSVSREKKESFPLTVTSAQKNPTAFYLCASSVGTAGGEQYFGPGTRLTVT.

The CDR3 DNA sequence: TGTGCCAGCAGCCCGGGGGGGTGGACTGAAGCTTTCTTT. Translating gives CASSPGGWTEAFF. The V and J genes are TRBV9 and TRBJ1-1, with D possibly being TRBD1 (5 bases). The length of the CDR3 is 13 residues. Trimming left V 4 bases short and J 5 bases short, with 12 bases between. Germline CDR1 SGDLS, CDR2 YYNGEE.

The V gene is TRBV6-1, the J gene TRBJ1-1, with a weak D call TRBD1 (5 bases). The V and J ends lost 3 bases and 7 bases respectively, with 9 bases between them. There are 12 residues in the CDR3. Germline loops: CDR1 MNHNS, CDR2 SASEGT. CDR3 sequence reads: CASSEYRIEAFF. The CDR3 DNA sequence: TGTGCCAGCAGTGAGTACAGGATTGAAGCTTTCTTT.

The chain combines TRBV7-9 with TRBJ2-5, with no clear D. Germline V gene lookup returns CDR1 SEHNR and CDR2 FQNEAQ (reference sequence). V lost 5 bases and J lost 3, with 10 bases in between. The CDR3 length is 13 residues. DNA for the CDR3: TGTGCCAGCAGCGATCTAGAAGAAGAGACCCAGTACTTC. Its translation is CASSDLEEETQYF.

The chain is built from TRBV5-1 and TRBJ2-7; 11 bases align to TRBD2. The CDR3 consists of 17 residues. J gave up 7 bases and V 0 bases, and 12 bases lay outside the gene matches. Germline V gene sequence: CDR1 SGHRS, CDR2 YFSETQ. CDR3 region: CASSLAGLLAGVQEQYF. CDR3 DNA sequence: TGCGCCAGCAGCTTGGCCGGACTACTAGCGGGAGTACAGGAGCAGTACTTC.

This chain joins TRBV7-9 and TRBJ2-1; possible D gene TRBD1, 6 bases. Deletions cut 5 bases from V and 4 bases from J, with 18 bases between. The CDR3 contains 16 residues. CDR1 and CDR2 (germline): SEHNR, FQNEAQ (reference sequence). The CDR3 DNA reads TGTGCCAGCAGCCCCAAGACAGGAGGCTCTTACAATGAGCAGTTCTTC. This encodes CASSPKTGGSYNEQFF. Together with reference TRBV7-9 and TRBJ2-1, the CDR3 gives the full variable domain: DTGVSQNPRHKITKRGQNVTFRCDPISEHNRLYWYRQTLGQGPEFLTYFQNEAQLEKSRLLSDRFSAERPKGSFSTLEIQRTEQGDSAMYLCASSPKTGGSYNEQFFGPGTRLTVL.

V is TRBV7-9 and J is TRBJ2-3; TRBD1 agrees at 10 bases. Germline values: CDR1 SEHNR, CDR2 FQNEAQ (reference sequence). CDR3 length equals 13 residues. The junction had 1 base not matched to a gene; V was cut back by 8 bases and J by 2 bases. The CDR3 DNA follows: TGTGCCAGCGGGACAGGGGACACAGATACGCAGTATTTT. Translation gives CASGTGDTDTQYF. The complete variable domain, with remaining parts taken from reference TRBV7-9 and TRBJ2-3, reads DTGVSQNPRHKITKRGQNVTFRCDPISEHNRLYWYRQTLGQGPEFLTYFQNEAQLEKSRLLSDRFSAERPKGSFSTLEIQRTEQGDSAMYLCASGTGDTDTQYFGPGTRLTVL.

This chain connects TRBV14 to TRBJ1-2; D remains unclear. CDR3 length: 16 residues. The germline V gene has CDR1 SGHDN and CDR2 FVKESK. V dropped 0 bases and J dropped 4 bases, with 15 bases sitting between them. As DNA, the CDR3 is TGTGCCAGCAGCCAAGAATTTCTGCCAGGACCCTATGGCTACACCTTC. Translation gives CASSQEFLPGPYGYTF.

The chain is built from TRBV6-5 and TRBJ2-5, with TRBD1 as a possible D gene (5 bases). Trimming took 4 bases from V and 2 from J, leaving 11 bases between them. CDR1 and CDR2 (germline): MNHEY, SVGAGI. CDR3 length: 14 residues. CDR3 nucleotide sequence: TGTGCCAGCAGTTTGACAGAGTTTCAAGAGACCCAGTACTTC. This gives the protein CASSLTEFQETQYF.

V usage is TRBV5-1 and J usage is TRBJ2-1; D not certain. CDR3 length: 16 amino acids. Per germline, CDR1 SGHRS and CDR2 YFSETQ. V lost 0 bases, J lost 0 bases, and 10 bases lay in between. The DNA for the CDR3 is TGCGCCAGCAGCTTGGACAACCCTAGCTCCTACAATGAGCAGTTCTTC. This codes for CASSLDNPSSYNEQFF.

The CDR3 reads CASSSPGQGDYGYTF. In nucleotides, the CDR3 is TGTGCCAGCAGTTCACCGGGACAGGGGGACTATGGCTACACCTTC. The chain uses TRBV6-5 and TRBJ1-2, with 11 nucleotides matching TRBD1. Unmatched junction bases numbered 4, after V lost 4 bases and J lost 3 bases. This CDR3 spans 15 amino acids. The germline gives CDR1 MNHEY, CDR2 SVGAGI.

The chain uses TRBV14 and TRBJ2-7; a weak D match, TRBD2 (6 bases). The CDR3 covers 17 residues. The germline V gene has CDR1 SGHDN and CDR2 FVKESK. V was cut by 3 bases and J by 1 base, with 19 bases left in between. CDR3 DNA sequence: TGTGCCAGCAGCCAGGAGGGGTCGGTTCCCAATTCCTACGAGCAGTACTTC. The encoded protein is CASSQEGSVPNSYEQYF.

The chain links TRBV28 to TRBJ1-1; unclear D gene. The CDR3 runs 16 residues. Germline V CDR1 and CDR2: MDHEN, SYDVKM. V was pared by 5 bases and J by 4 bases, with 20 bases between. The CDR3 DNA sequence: TGTGCCAGCAGTCCATTTCTCAGTCTGACGGGCACTGAAGCTTTCTTT. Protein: CASSPFLSLTGTEAFF.

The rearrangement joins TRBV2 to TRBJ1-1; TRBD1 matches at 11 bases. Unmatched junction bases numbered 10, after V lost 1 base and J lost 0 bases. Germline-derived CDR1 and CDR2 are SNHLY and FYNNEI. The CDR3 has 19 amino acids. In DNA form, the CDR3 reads TGTGCCAGCAGTGAAGTGGGACAGGGGGGGGAGGCTTTGAACACTGAAGCTTTCTTT. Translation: CASSEVGQGGEALNTEAFF.

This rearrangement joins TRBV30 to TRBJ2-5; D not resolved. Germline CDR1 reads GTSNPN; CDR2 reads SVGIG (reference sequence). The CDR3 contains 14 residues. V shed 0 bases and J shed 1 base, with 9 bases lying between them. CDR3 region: CAWSVGRAQETQYF. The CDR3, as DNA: TGTGCCTGGAGTGTCGGTCGCGCCCAAGAGACCCAGTACTTC.

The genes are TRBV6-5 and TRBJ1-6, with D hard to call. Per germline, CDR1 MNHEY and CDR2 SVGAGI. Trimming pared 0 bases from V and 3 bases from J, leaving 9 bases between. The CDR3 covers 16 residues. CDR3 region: CASSYSPGFYNSPLHF. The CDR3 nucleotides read TGTGCCAGCAGTTACTCCCCAGGTTTCTATAATTCACCCCTCCACTTT.

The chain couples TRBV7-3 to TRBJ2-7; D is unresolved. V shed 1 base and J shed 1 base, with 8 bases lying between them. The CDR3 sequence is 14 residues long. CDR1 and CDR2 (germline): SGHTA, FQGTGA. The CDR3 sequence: CASSLSPQSYEQYF. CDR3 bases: TGTGCCAGCAGCTTAAGTCCCCAATCCTACGAGCAGTACTTC.

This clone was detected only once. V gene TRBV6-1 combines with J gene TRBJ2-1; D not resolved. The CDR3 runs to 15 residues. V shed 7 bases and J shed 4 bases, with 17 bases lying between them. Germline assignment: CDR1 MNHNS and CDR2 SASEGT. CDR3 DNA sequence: TGTGCCAGCAATAACGGCCAAAACCCGTACAATGAGCAGTTCTTC. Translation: CASNNGQNPYNEQFF.

The CDR3 is CACEGRGSTDTQYF. CDR3 sequence (DNA): TGTGCCTGCGAGGGTAGGGGGAGCACAGATACGCAGTATTTT. The chain links TRBV30 to TRBJ2-3, with a weak D call TRBD1 (6 bases). The ends were cut back, 6 bases at V and 0 bases at J, with 13 bases in the middle. The CDR3 sequence is 14 residues long. Germline CDR1 reads GTSNPN; CDR2 reads SVGIG (reference sequence).

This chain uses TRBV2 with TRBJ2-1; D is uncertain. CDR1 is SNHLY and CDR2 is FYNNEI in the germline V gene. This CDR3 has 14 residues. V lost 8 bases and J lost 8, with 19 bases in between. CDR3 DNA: TGTGCCAGCTTGTTTGAGGTCCTGGGCGATGAGCAGTTCTTC. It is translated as CASLFEVLGDEQFF.